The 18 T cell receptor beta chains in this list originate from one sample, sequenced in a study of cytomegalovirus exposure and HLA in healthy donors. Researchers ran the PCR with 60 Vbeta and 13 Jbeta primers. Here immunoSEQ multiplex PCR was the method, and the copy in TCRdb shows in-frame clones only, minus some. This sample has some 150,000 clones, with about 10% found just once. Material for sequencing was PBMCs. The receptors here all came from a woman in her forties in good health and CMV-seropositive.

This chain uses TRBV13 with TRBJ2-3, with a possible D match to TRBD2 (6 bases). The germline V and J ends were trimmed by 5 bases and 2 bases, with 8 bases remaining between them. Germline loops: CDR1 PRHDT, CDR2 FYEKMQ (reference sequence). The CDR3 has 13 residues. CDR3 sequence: CASSAGFTDTQYF. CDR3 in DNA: TGTGCCAGCAGCGCGGGGTTCACAGATACGCAGTATTTT.

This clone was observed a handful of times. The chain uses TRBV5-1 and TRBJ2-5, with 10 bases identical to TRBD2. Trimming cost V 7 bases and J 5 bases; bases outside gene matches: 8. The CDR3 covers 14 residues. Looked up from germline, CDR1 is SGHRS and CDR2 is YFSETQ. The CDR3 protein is CASHSGGATETQYF. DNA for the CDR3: TGCGCCAGCCACAGCGGGGGGGCCACCGAGACCCAGTACTTC.

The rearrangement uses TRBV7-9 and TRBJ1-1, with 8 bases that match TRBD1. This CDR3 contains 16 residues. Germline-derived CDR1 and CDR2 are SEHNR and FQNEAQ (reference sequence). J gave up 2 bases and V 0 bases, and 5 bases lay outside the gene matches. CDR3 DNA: TGTGCCAGCAGCTTAGCCGCAGGACAGGGCAACACTGAAGCTTTCTTT. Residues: CASSLAAGQGNTEAFF.

The CDR3 here is CASSLTVNTDTQYF. The CDR3 DNA follows: TGTGCCAGCAGCTTGACAGTAAACACAGATACGCAGTATTTT. The chain joins TRBV7-7 to TRBJ2-3; D may be TRBD1 (5 bases). This CDR3 is 14 amino acids long. In germline, CDR1 is SSHAT, CDR2 FNYEAQ (reference sequence). Trimming pared 3 bases from V and 2 bases from J, leaving 9 bases between.

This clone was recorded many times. The CDR3: CASSLEEIANTGELFF. The DNA for the CDR3 is TGTGCCAGCAGCTTGGAGGAGATTGCGAACACCGGGGAGCTGTTTTTT. The J gene is TRBJ2-2, the V gene TRBV5-4; D remains ambiguous. The CDR3 has 16 residues. The V gene lost 0 bases and the J gene lost 0 bases, with 9 bases spanning the gap. The germline CDR1 and CDR2 sequences are SGHNT and YYREEE (reference sequence).

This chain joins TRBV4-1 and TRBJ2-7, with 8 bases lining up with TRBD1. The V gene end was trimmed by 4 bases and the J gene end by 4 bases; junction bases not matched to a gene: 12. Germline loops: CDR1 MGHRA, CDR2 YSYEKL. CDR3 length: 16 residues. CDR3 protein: CASSRLSRGRGYEQYF. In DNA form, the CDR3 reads TGCGCCAGCAGCCGCCTTTCCAGGGGGCGCGGTTACGAGCAGTACTTC.

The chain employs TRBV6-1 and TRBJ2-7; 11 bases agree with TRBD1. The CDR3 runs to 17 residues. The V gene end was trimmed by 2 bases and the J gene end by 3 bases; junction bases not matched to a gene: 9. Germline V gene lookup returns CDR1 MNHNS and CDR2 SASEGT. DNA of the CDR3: TGTGCCAGCAGTGAAAGGATGGTGGGGACAGGGGGCTACGAGCAGTACTTC. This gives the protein CASSERMVGTGGYEQYF.

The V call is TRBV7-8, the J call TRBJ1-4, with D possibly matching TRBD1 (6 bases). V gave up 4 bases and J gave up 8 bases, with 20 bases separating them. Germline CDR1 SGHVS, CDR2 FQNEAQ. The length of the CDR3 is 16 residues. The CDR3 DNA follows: TGTGCCAGCAGCTCTAGTGGGGAGGGGGTTGCGGAAAAACTGTTTTTT. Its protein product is CASSSSGEGVAEKLFF.

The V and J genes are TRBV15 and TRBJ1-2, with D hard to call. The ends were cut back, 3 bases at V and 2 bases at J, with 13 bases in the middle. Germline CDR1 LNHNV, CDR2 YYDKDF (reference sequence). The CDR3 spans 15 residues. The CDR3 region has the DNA TGTGCCACCAGCAGGGAGTGGGGAGAAAACTATGGCTACACCTTC. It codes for CATSREWGENYGYTF.

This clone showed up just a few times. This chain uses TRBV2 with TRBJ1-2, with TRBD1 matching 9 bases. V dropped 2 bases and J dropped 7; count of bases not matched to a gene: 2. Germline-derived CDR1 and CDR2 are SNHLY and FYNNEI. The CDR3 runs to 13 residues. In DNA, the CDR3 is TGTGCCAGCAGTGAATACAGGGGGCTTGGCTACACCTTC. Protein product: CASSEYRGLGYTF.

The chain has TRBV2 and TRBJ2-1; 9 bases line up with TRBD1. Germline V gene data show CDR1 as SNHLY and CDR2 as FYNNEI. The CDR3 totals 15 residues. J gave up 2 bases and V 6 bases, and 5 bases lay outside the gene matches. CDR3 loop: CASSPRTGAYNEQFF. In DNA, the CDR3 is TGTGCCAGCAGCCCAAGGACAGGGGCCTACAATGAGCAGTTCTTC.

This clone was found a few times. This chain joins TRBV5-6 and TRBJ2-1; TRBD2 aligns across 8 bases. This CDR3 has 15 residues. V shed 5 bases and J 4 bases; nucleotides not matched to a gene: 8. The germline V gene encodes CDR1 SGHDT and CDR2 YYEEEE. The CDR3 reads CASRAPREGYNEQFF. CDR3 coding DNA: TGTGCCAGCAGGGCCCCCCGGGAGGGGTACAATGAGCAGTTCTTC.

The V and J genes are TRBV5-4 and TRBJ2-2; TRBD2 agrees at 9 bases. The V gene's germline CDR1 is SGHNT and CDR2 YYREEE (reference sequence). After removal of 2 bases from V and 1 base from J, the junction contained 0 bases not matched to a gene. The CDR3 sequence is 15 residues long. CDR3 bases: TGTGCCAGCAGCTTACTAGCGGGGAACACCGGGGAGCTGTTTTTT. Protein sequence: CASSLLAGNTGELFF.

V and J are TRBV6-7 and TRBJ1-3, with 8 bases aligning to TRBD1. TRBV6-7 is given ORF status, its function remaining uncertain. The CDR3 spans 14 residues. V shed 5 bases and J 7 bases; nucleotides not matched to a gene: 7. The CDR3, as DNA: TGTGCCAGCAGTCTGGACAGGGTCCTTAACACCATATATTTT. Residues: CASSLDRVLNTIYF.

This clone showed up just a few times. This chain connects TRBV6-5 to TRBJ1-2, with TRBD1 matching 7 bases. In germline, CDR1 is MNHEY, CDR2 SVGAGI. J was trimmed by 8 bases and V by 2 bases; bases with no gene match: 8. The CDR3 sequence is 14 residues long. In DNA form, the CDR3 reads TGTGCCAGCAGTTACGGAAGGCAGGGGGACGGCTACACCTTC. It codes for CASSYGRQGDGYTF.

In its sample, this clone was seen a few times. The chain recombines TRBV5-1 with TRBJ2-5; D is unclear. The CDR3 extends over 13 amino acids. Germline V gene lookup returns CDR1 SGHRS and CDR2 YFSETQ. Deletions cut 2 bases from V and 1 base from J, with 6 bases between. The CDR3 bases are TGCGCCAGCAGCTTTGGCAGCCAAGAGACCCAGTACTTC. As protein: CASSFGSQETQYF.

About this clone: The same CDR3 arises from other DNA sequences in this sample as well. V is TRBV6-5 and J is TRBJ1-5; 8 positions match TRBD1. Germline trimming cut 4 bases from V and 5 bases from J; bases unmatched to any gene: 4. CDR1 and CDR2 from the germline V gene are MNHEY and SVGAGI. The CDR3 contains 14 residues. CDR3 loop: CASSFGQGDQPQHF. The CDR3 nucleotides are TGTGCCAGCAGTTTCGGACAGGGCGATCAGCCCCAGCATTTT.

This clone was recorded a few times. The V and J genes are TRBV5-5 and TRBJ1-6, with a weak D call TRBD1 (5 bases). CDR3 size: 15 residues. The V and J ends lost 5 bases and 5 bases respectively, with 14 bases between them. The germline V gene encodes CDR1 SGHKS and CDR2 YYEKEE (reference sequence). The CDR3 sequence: CASSYGEGHNSPLHF. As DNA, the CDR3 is TGTGCCAGCAGTTACGGGGAGGGGCATAATTCACCCCTCCACTTT.